What follows is one T cell receptor beta chain and its context. Its antigen remains unknown. Isolated RNA was reverse transcribed into cDNA used as the sequencing template. Method: immunoSEQ multiplex PCR; TCRdb's copy keeps in-frame clones and lacks some. The sample yields about 90,000 clones, 44% seen once. V lost 1 base to trimming and J lost 1 base, with 11 bases between them. The CDR3 covers 16 residues. Looked up from germline, CDR1 is MGHRA and CDR2 is YSYEKL. This sample was included in a study of CD8+ T cells in alopecia areata. Treatment in this sample: oral pan-JAK inhibitor, 5-10 mg twice daily. Points from the study as a whole: Tofacitinib significantly decreased scalp clonality and expanded CD8+ clones among top 100.

The receptor's source is a human donor with alopecia areata. The sample here was CD8+ T cells sorted from blood, taken at week 24, from a patient treated with tofacitinib. V is TRBV4-1 and J is TRBJ1-5; D unresolved. CDR3 DNA: TGCGCCAGCAGCCAAGCGCATCCCGCAAGCAATCAGCCCCAGCATTTT. It is translated as CASSQAHPASNQPQHF.